The rows below give T cell receptor beta chains drawn from one sample of a study of blood T cell repertoires in COVID-19. Clones were read by immunoSEQ multiplex PCR, and TCRdb kept only the in-frame ones, dropping some. The sample lists a few hundred thousand clones, 82% seen once, with 7% to 10% in the top ten. The specimen was peripheral blood. The receptors were sampled from a woman aged 80 or older with COVID-19, enrolled during active disease. The CDR3 runs from the conserved cysteine through the conserved F or W. D genes are given only for firm matches. Clone size, where shown, is once, few, many, or a class for clones that have expanded.

D,V,size,J,length,CDR3,DNA
TRBD2,TRBV18,once,TRBJ2-5,15,CASSPTSGSGETQYF,TGTGCCAGCTCACCCACTAGCGGGAGTGGAGAGACCCAGTACTTC
.,TRBV18,.,TRBJ1-2,13,CASSPSEGNGYTF,TGTGCCAGCTCACCTTCCGAGGGCAATGGCTACACCTTC
.,TRBV7-2,.,TRBJ2-7,14,CASSSRAMFSEQYF,TGTGCCAGCAGCTCTCGTGCTATGTTTTCCGAGCAGTACTTC
TRBD1,TRBV18,.,TRBJ2-7,15,CASSEGWDRPYEQYF,TGTGCCAGCTCGGAGGGGTGGGACAGGCCCTACGAGCAGTACTTC
TRBD2,TRBV5-4,once,TRBJ2-5,13,CASQLAGEETQYF,TGTGCCAGTCAACTAGCGGGGGAAGAGACCCAGTACTTC
.,TRBV12-1,.,TRBJ1-5,18,CASILSRDSALSNQPQHF,TGTGCCAGCATCCTTAGCCGGGACAGCGCCCTGAGCAATCAGCCCCAGCATTTT
TRBD1,TRBV13,.,TRBJ2-7,15,CASSRRTGRYYEQYF,TGTGCCAGCAGCAGACGGACAGGGCGATACTACGAGCAGTACTTC
.,TRBV7-2,.,TRBJ2-3,13,CASSRVSTDTQYF,TGTGCCAGCTCGAGGGTTAGCACAGATACGCAGTATTTT
.,TRBV19,.,TRBJ1-4,16,CASSIGTGSTNEKLFF,TGTGCCAGTAGTATTGGTACGGGGTCAACTAATGAAAAACTGTTTTTT
.,TRBV7-2,.,TRBJ1-1,13,CASSFNMNTEAFF,TGTGCCAGCAGCTTTAACATGAACACTGAAGCTTTCTTT
.,TRBV18,once,TRBJ2-7,14,CASSLRAGSYEQYF,TGTGCCAGCTCCCTCAGGGCAGGGTCCTACGAGCAGTACTTC
TRBD2,TRBV19,.,TRBJ2-1,15,CASAPAGRVSNEQFF,TGTGCCAGCGCCCCAGCGGGGCGGGTCTCTAATGAGCAGTTCTTC
.,TRBV7-2,.,TRBJ2-7,15,CASSPDRGSSYEQYF,TGTGCCAGCAGCCCCGACCGGGGGAGCTCCTACGAGCAGTACTTC
.,TRBV5-1,.,TRBJ2-3,17,CASSLGLAGSGTDTQYF,TGCGCCAGCAGCTTGGGCCTAGCAGGTTCGGGCACAGATACGCAGTATTTT
TRBD1,TRBV12-3/TRBV12-4,.,TRBJ1-4,13,CASSPTGNEKLFF,TGTGCCAGCAGTCCGACAGGGAATGAAAAACTGTTTTTT
TRBD2,TRBV7-2,.,TRBJ2-7,18,CASSLRIGLAGGQVEQYF,TGTGCCAGCAGCTTAAGGATAGGACTAGCGGGGGGGCAGGTCGAGCAGTACTTC
.,TRBV6-5,.,TRBJ1-1,12,CASSYADSEAFF,TGTGCCAGCAGTTACGCGGACAGTGAAGCTTTCTTT
TRBD1,TRBV29-1,.,TRBJ2-7,13,CSVIRDSSYEQYF,TGCAGCGTTATCCGGGACAGCTCCTACGAGCAGTACTTC
.,TRBV11-2,.,TRBJ1-3,14,CASSILSSGNTIYF,TGTGCCAGCAGTATCTTGAGCTCTGGAAACACCATATATTTT